This TCR beta chain appears in the sequencing data of a study of T cells in Graves' hyperthyroidism and ophthalmopathy. At the level of the study: Peripheral blood was drawn at first diagnosis, prior to all treatment. General study results and limits: Blood samples included most of the expanded thyroid clonotypes exceeding 0.001.

Stable Graves' hyperthyroidism meant no ophthalmopathy progression within 18 months. This CDR3 is 14 amino acids long. Germline V lookup: CDR1 MGHRA, CDR2 YSYEKL. The junction had 5 bases not matched to a gene; V was cut back by 1 base and J by 6 bases. Researchers took RNA transcripts and amplified the TCR beta CDR3 regions from them. HTBI primers were used for first-round RT-PCR of the TCR CDR3. One entry per CDR3 protein results from TCRdb running MiXCR on the multiplex PCR reads. The sample shows some 350,000 distinct CDR3 sequences, under 20% of them seen only once. This clonotype appeared many times. The antigen is not known.

This chain uses TRBV4-1 with TRBJ1-2; 7 bases are shared with TRBD1. Sequenced sample: blood. This clonotype was sampled from a woman between 18 and 30 years old with Graves' hyperthyroidism. CDR3 in amino acids: CASSQVQGGHGYTF. CDR3 DNA sequence: TGCGCCAGCAGCCAAGTTCAAGGGGGCCATGGCTACACCTTC.